These 26 T cell receptor beta chains were all obtained from the same sample, sequenced in a study of T cell responses to AZD1222 COVID-19 vaccine. This table comes from immunoSEQ multiplex PCR, and its TCRdb copy is limited to in-frame clones, with some not included. Of 200,000 or so clones in the sample, roughly 92% were seen once. Here the sequenced sample was peripheral blood, taken 28 days after the second AZD1222 dose. These receptors were obtained from an adult who received the AZD1222 COVID-19 vaccine.

The rearrangement joins TRBV28 to TRBJ2-7, with D possibly being TRBD2 (5 bases). CDR3 length: 14 amino acids. In germline, CDR1 is MDHEN, CDR2 SYDVKM. Trimming pared 5 bases from V and 2 bases from J, leaving 13 bases between. The CDR3 DNA reads TGTGCCAGCAGTCTCGGTCGGGGAACCTACGAGCAGTACTTC. Translating gives CASSLGRGTYEQYF.

The V gene is TRBV9, the J gene TRBJ1-3; 7 nucleotides match TRBD1. Germline V gene sequence: CDR1 SGDLS, CDR2 YYNGEE. The length of the CDR3 is 15 residues. The V segment lost 1 base and the J segment 0 bases; nucleotides outside the gene matches: 1. This CDR3 reads CASSVQGGSGNTIYF. The CDR3 DNA follows: TGTGCCAGCAGCGTACAGGGGGGCTCTGGAAACACCATATATTTT.

The count of this clone is one. J is TRBJ1-2 and V is TRBV6-5; 7 nucleotides line up with TRBD1. J gave up 6 bases and V 2 bases, and 9 bases lay outside the gene matches. CDR1 and CDR2 (germline): MNHEY, SVGAGI. The CDR3 has 15 residues. Here the CDR3 reads CASSYPDRAPNGYTF. The CDR3 coding sequence is TGTGCCAGCAGTTACCCAGACAGGGCCCCAAATGGCTACACCTTC.

The rearrangement uses TRBV30 and TRBJ1-4, with a possible D match to TRBD1 (5 bases). The CDR3 runs to 12 residues. Trimming removed 4 bases at V and 8 bases at J, with 11 bases between. The germline V gene encodes CDR1 GTSNPN and CDR2 SVGIG (reference sequence). The CDR3 loop is CAWNPPGEKLFF. Written as DNA, the CDR3 is TGTGCCTGGAACCCCCCAGGGGAAAAACTGTTTTTT.

This clone appeared a single time. The rearrangement uses TRBV11-3 and TRBJ1-3; TRBD1 matches 7 bases. V was pared by 1 base and J by 3 bases, with 9 bases of the junction left unmatched. CDR1 SGHNT and CDR2 YENEEA come from the germline V gene. There are 17 residues in the CDR3. CDR3 nucleotide sequence: TGTGCCAGCAGCTTAGTCCGGCGAGGGGGCCGTGGAAACACCATATATTTT. This codes for CASSLVRRGGRGNTIYF.

The CDR3 sequence is CASSNLRGSSMNTEAFF. CDR3 in DNA: TGTGCCAGCAGCAACCTCAGGGGGTCCTCAATGAACACTGAAGCTTTCTTT. The gene calls are TRBV5-6 and TRBJ1-1; 7 positions match TRBD1. The CDR3 contains 17 residues. Germline assignment: CDR1 SGHDT and CDR2 YYEEEE. Trimming took 4 bases from V and 0 from J; bases not matched to a gene: 12.

The chain is built from TRBV18 and TRBJ2-1, with TRBD1 identical over 7 bases. The trim removed 4 bases at V and 4 bases at J, leaving 4 bases unmatched. Germline lookup yields CDR1 KGHSH and CDR2 LQKENI. CDR3 length: 14 residues. CDR3 in amino acids: CASSRGQRYNEQFF. In DNA form, the CDR3 reads TGTGCCAGCTCACGGGGACAGAGATACAATGAGCAGTTCTTC. Based on the CDR3 plus reference TRBV18 and TRBJ2-1, the full variable domain is NAGVMQNPRHLVRRRGQEARLRCSPMKGHSHVYWYRQLPEEGLKFMVYLQKENIIDESGMPKERFSAEFPKEGPSILRIQQVVRGDSAAYFCASSRGQRYNEQFFGPGTRLTVL.

The rearrangement joins TRBV18 to TRBJ2-1, with a possible D match to TRBD2 (5 bases). The CDR3 consists of 15 residues. CDR1 KGHSH and CDR2 LQKENI come from the germline V gene. Trimming left V 3 bases short and J 1 base short, with 10 bases between. CDR3 DNA sequence: TGTGCCAGCTCACCCTTGGGGAGTTCCTACAATGAGCAGTTCTTC. It is translated as CASSPLGSSYNEQFF.

This sequence joins TRBV20-1 and TRBJ1-2; D remains ambiguous. The CDR3 has 10 amino acids. CDR1 DFQATT and CDR2 SNEGSKA come from the germline V gene (reference sequence). V gave up 0 bases and J gave up 14 bases, with 10 bases separating them. Here the CDR3 reads CSARDTRETF. The CDR3 DNA is TGCAGTGCTAGAGATACCCGAGAAACCTTC.

The rearrangement uses TRBV3-1 (or the pseudogene TRBV3-2) and TRBJ2-2; 9 bases line up with TRBD1. This CDR3 spans 16 amino acids. V lost 6 bases, J lost 6 bases, and 11 bases stayed unmatched. Looked up from germline, CDR1 is LGHDT and CDR2 is YNNKEL (reference sequence). DNA of the CDR3: TGTGCCAGCAGACCCCGGGACAGGGCCATGGCCGGGGAGCTGTTTTTT. Translation gives CASRPRDRAMAGELFF.

The V and J genes are TRBV7-9 and TRBJ2-3, with TRBD1 as a possible D gene (5 bases). In germline, CDR1 is SEHNR, CDR2 FQNEAQ (reference sequence). This CDR3 has 14 amino acids. V shed 1 base and J shed 2 bases, with 7 bases lying between them. The CDR3 bases are TGTGCCAGCAGCTTAGGACAGAACACAGATACGCAGTATTTT. Its protein product is CASSLGQNTDTQYF.

V and J are TRBV5-1 and TRBJ2-7; 7 bases map to TRBD1. The V gene end was trimmed by 0 bases and the J gene end by 6 bases; junction bases not matched to a gene: 9. CDR3 length: 15 residues. Germline V lookup: CDR1 SGHRS, CDR2 YFSETQ. The CDR3: CASSLGGGVSLEQYF. CDR3 sequence (DNA): TGCGCCAGCAGCTTGGGAGGGGGCGTATCCCTCGAGCAGTACTTC.

The chain recombines TRBV19 with TRBJ2-7; D may correspond to TRBD1 or TRBD2 (5 bases each). Germline V lookup: CDR1 LNHDA, CDR2 SQIVND (reference sequence). V was pared by 4 bases and J by 1 base, with 8 bases between. The CDR3 length is 13 residues. This chain's CDR3 is CASSNGASYEQYF. In DNA form, the CDR3 reads TGTGCCAGTAGTAACGGGGCGTCCTACGAGCAGTACTTC.

This clone was counted a single time. This rearrangement joins TRBV19 to TRBJ1-5, with a possible D match to TRBD1 (5 bases). Between the trimmed V and J ends, which lost 5 bases and 1 base, there was a span of 9 bases. The CDR3 runs 14 residues. Germline V CDR1 and CDR2: LNHDA, SQIVND (reference sequence). In DNA, the CDR3 is TGTGCCAGTAGTCGGACAAGGAGCAATCAGCCCCAGCATTTT. Protein product: CASSRTRSNQPQHF.

The chain recombines TRBV5-4 with TRBJ1-4, with D possibly TRBD1 on 5 matching bases. The CDR3 extends over 14 amino acids. Germline loops: CDR1 SGHNT, CDR2 YYREEE (reference sequence). V was trimmed by 2 bases and J by 5 bases, leaving 10 bases between them. In DNA form, the CDR3 reads TGTGCCAGCAGCTTTAGGGACGGGAATGAAAAACTGTTTTTT. Translating gives CASSFRDGNEKLFF. The whole variable domain, filled in from reference TRBV5-4 and TRBJ1-4, reads ETGVTQSPTHLIKTRGQQVTLRCSSQSGHNTVSWYQQALGQGPQFIFQYYREEENGRGNFPPRFSGLQFPNYSSELNVNALELDDSALYLCASSFRDGNEKLFFGSGTQLSVL.

The CDR3, as DNA: TGCGCCAGCAGCCAGTATTGGGGGGCCAACAATGAGCAGTTCTTC. Protein sequence: CASSQYWGANNEQFF. The chain combines TRBV4-3 with TRBJ2-1; perhaps D is TRBD1 or TRBD2 (6 bases each). The CDR3 has 15 residues. Trimming took 3 bases from V and 5 from J, leaving 14 bases between them. Germline assignment: CDR1 LGHNA and CDR2 YSLEER.

This rearrangement joins TRBV10-1 to TRBJ1-6; 7 bases agree with TRBD1. CDR1 is WNHNN, CDR2 SYGVQD, per germline (reference sequence). Trimming took 3 bases from V and 10 from J; bases not matched to a gene: 9. The CDR3 loop spans 15 amino acids. The CDR3 loop reads CASSDKGAQISPLHF. As DNA, the CDR3 is TGCGCCAGCAGTGATAAGGGGGCTCAGATCTCACCCCTCCACTTT.

J is TRBJ1-1 and V is TRBV4-2, with D uncertain. This CDR3 is built from 11 residues. CDR1 is LGHNA and CDR2 is YNFKEQ in the germline V gene. Trimming stripped 6 bases from V and 3 bases from J, with 5 bases between. CDR3 sequence (DNA): TGTGCCAGCAGGGCCGACACTGAAGCTTTCTTT. Its protein is CASRADTEAFF.

This rearrangement joins TRBV18 to TRBJ1-1; weak D call: TRBD1 (6 bases). Trimming stripped 4 bases from V and 5 bases from J, with 17 bases between. The CDR3 totals 15 residues. The germline V gene encodes CDR1 KGHSH and CDR2 LQKENI. The CDR3 sequence is CASSLVQGGETEAFF. In DNA form, the CDR3 reads TGTGCCAGCTCACTTGTACAGGGAGGAGAGACTGAAGCTTTCTTT.

The gene calls are TRBV7-8 and TRBJ1-2; no reliable D call. Germline CDR1 and CDR2: SGHVS and FQNEAQ. This CDR3 region has 13 residues. The V end lost 4 bases, the J end lost 4 bases, and 10 bases lay between the germline ends. The CDR3 reads CASSSDVFYGYTF. The CDR3 bases are TGTGCCAGCAGCTCTGACGTCTTCTATGGCTACACCTTC.

This clone has just one count. V usage is TRBV10-1 and J usage is TRBJ2-1, with a tentative D call TRBD1 (6 bases). The V gene's germline CDR1 is WNHNN and CDR2 SYGVQD (reference sequence). This CDR3 has 15 residues. V was clipped by 6 bases and J by 0 bases, with 12 bases between them. The CDR3 is CASSLDSNSYNEQFF. Here the CDR3 DNA reads TGCGCCAGCAGCCTGGACAGTAACTCCTACAATGAGCAGTTCTTC.

This chain joins TRBV7-6 and TRBJ1-1, with a tentative D call TRBD1 (5 bases). The ends were cut back, 5 bases at V and 0 bases at J, with 13 bases in the middle. The CDR3 covers 15 residues. CDR1 is SGHVS, CDR2 FNYEAQ, per germline. As DNA, the CDR3 is TGTGCCAGCAGCCCGAACCCACAGGTGAACACTGAAGCTTTCTTT. Translated, it gives CASSPNPQVNTEAFF.

The chain combines TRBV5-1 with TRBJ2-6; 9 bases match TRBD1. The V segment lost 0 bases and the J segment 2 bases; nucleotides outside the gene matches: 3. Looked up from germline, CDR1 is SGHRS and CDR2 is YFSETQ. The CDR3 sequence is 17 residues long. In DNA form, the CDR3 reads TGCGCCAGCAGCTTGGGGGACAGGGTAGCTGGGGCCAACGTCCTGACTTTC. Protein: CASSLGDRVAGANVLTF. The full variable domain, in which reference TRBV5-1 and TRBJ2-6 provide the parts outside the CDR3, is KAGVTQTPRYLIKTRGQQVTLSCSPISGHRSVSWYQQTPGQGLQFLFEYFSETQRNKGNFPGRFSGRQFSNSRSEMNVSTLELGDSALYLCASSLGDRVAGANVLTFGAGSRLTVL.

The CDR3 region has the DNA TGTGCCAGCAGCTTGCTTAACACTGAAGCTTTCTTT. This encodes CASSLLNTEAFF. The chain employs TRBV5-6 and TRBJ1-1; the D is unclear. Per the germline V gene, CDR1 is SGHDT and CDR2 is YYEEEE. The CDR3 has 12 amino acids. Trimming removed 1 base from V and 2 bases from J, with 3 bases in between.

The chain has TRBV27 and TRBJ1-5; D is uncertain. The V gene's germline CDR1 is MNHEY and CDR2 SMNVEV (reference sequence). CDR3 length: 13 residues. The ends were cut back, 6 bases at V and 3 bases at J, with 9 bases in the middle. CDR3: CASSHRTNQPQHF. For the CDR3, the DNA is TGTGCCAGCAGCCACCGAACCAATCAGCCCCAGCATTTT.

The chain carries TRBV18 and TRBJ1-4, with a weak D call TRBD1 (6 bases). Looked up from germline, CDR1 is KGHSH and CDR2 is LQKENI. V lost 0 bases and J 8 bases, leaving 13 bases between the germline ends. The CDR3 sequence is 15 residues long. The CDR3: CASSPPSGAGEKLFF. The CDR3 DNA is TGTGCCAGCTCACCACCTTCAGGGGCGGGGGAAAAACTGTTTTTT.